This TCR beta chain stems from a study of a mutant IDH1 vaccine in newly diagnosed glioma. As for the study in general: The treated population exhibited a male proportion of 62.5%, a female proportion of about 38%, and a mean age of about 40 years.

A word on this clone: Its antigen is currently unknown.

Time point described: week 5, during vaccination. Topical imiquimod was applied with each vaccine dose, which held 300 ug of mutant IDH1 20-mer peptide. The trim removed 1 base at V and 1 base at J, leaving 6 bases unmatched. This CDR3 spans 18 amino acids. The V gene's germline CDR1 is MNHNS and CDR2 SASEGT. The assay was immunoSEQ multiplex PCR, and TCRdb's table has in-frame clones only and misses some. The data hold 52,000 or so clones, with about 80% observed a single time. The TCR sequence derives from a woman aged 18-29 years with glioma. Some clones in this sample may be carry-over from other donors' samples. Here the sequenced sample was PBMCs, taken from a glioma patient whose treatment included an IDH1 peptide vaccine. The chain joins TRBV6-1 to TRBJ2-6; 8 bases fit TRBD1. The CDR3 coding sequence is TGTGCCAGCAGTGAAGTGGGGACAGGCCTATCTGGGGCCAACGTCCTGACTTTC. Protein product: CASSEVGTGLSGANVLTF.